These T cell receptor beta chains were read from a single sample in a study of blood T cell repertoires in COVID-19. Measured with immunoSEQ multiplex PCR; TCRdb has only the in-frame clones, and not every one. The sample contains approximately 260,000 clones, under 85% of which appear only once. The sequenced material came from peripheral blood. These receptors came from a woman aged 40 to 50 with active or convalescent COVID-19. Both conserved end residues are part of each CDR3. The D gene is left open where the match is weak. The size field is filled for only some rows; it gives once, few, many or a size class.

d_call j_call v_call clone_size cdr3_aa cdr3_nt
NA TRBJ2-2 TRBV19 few CASSRQVNTGELFF TGTGCCAGTAGTAGGCAGGTGAACACCGGGGAGCTGTTTTTT
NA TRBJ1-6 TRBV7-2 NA CASSLSSDLASPLHF TGTGCCAGCAGCTTATCTTCGGACTTGGCTTCACCCCTCCACTTT
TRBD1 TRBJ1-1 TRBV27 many CASSWTGPVNTEAFF TGTGCCAGCAGTTGGACAGGGCCTGTGAACACTGAAGCTTTCTTT
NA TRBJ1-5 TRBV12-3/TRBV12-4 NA CASSFSRDQPQHF TGTGCCAGCAGTTTTTCCCGGGATCAGCCCCAGCATTTT
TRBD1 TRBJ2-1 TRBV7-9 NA CASSTRQGKSNEQFF TGTGCCAGCAGTACTCGACAGGGAAAGAGCAATGAGCAGTTCTTC
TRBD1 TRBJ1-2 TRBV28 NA CASSRQGATYGYTF TGTGCCAGCAGCCGACAGGGGGCGACCTATGGCTACACCTTC
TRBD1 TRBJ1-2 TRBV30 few CAWTVDRFNYGYTF TGTGCCTGGACCGTGGACAGGTTTAACTATGGCTACACCTTC
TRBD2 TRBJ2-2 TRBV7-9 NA CASSRTSGGLNTGELFF TGTGCCAGCAGCAGGACTAGCGGGGGGTTGAACACCGGGGAGCTGTTTTTT
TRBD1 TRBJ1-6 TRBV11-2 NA CASGGQGNNSPLHF TGTGCCAGTGGGGGACAGGGGAATAATTCACCCCTCCACTTT
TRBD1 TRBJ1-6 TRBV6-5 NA CASSYGQGARAPLHF TGTGCCAGCAGTTACGGGCAGGGGGCGCGGGCACCCCTCCACTTT